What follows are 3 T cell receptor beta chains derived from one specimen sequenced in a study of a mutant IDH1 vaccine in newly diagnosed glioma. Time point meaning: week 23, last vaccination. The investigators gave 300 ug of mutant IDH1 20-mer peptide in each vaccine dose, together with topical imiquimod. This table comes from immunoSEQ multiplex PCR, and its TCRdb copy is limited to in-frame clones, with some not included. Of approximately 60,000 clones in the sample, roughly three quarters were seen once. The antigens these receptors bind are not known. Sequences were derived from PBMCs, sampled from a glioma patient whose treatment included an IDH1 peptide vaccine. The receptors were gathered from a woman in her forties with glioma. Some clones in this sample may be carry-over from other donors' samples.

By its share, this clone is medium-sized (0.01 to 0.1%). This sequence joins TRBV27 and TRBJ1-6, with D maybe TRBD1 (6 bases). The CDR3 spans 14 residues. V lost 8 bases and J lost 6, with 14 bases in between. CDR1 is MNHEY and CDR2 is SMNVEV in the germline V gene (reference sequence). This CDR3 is CASGFRGTNSPLHF. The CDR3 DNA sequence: TGTGCCAGCGGATTCAGGGGAACTAATTCACCCCTCCACTTT.

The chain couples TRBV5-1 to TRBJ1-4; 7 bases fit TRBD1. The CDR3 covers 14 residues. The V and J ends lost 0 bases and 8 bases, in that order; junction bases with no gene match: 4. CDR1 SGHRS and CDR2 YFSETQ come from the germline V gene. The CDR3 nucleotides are TGCGCCAGCAGCTTGGGCCAGGGGGGGGAAAAACTGTTTTTT. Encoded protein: CASSLGQGGEKLFF.

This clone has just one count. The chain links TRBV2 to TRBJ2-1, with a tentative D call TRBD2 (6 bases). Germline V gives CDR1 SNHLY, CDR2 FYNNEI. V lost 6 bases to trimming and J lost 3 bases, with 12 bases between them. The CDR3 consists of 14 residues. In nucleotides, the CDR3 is TGTGCCAGCAGGAAAGGAGGGAACTACAATGAGCAGTTCTTC. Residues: CASRKGGNYNEQFF. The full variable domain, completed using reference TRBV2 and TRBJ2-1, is EPEVTQTPSHQVTQMGQEVILRCVPISNHLYFYWYRQILGQKVEFLVSFYNNEISEKSEIFDDQFSVERPDGSNFTLKIRSTKLEDSAMYFCASRKGGNYNEQFFGPGTRLTVL.